This TCR beta chain stems from a study of shared clonotypes between healthy human individuals. General study findings and limits: Large sequencing depth failed to make sorted-subset sequencing complete, rarefaction showed. Naive CD4 clonotypes were shared across several donors at approximately 5.3%. Compared with memory subsets, naive subsets generally had larger estimated richness.

Clones were read by immunoSEQ multiplex PCR, and TCRdb kept only the in-frame ones, dropping some. The sample shows 2.3 million or so clones, roughly 93% of them seen only once. The germline V and J ends were trimmed by 3 bases and 3 bases, with 15 bases remaining between them. This CDR3 contains 15 residues. CDR1 is SGHKS and CDR2 is YYEKEE in the germline V gene (reference sequence). Notes on this clone: Its matching antigen is unknown.

CD4+ cell separation produced CD45RA+ naive and CD45RA-negative memory subsets. Sequencing was performed on naive CD4+ T cells from PBMCs. The subset was: CD45RA+ positively selected. The V and J genes are TRBV5-5 and TRBJ1-1; tentative D call: TRBD1 (5 bases). This receptor was identified in a man aged 18 to 30 in good health. Some clones in this sample may be carry-over from other donors' samples. CDR3 loop: CASSSPGNLDTEAFF. The CDR3 nucleotides read TGTGCCAGCAGCTCCCCAGGGAATTTGGACACTGAAGCTTTCTTT.